This is a list of T cell receptor beta chains from one sample in a study of blood T cell repertoires in COVID-19. Here immunoSEQ multiplex PCR was the method, and the copy in TCRdb shows in-frame clones only, minus some. The profile shows 150,000 to 190,000 clones, approximately 73% of them singletons. Sequenced input: peripheral blood. The receptors were gathered from a woman of 80 years or more with acute or convalescent COVID-19. Both conserved end residues are part of each CDR3. The order of the fields is J gene, D gene, V gene, clone size, CDR3 protein, CDR3 DNA. D genes are given only for firm matches. Part of the rows lack a size; the others show once, few, many or a class for expanded clones.

>TRBJ2-5|.|TRBV30|.
CAWGGGGVETQYF
TGTGCCTGGGGGGGCGGGGGAGTGGAGACCCAGTACTTC
>TRBJ2-7|.|TRBV7-2|.
CASSLGTLTYEQYF
TGTGCCAGCAGCTTAGGGACTCTGACCTACGAGCAGTACTTC
>TRBJ1-3|.|TRBV6-6|.
CASSYPDSSGNTIYF
TGTGCCAGCAGTTATCCCGACAGCTCTGGAAACACCATATATTTT
>TRBJ1-5|TRBD1|TRBV10-3|few
CAISAGDREYSNQPQHF
TGTGCCATCAGTGCGGGGGACAGGGAATATAGCAATCAGCCCCAGCATTTT
>TRBJ2-2|.|TRBV4-1|.
CASSHRLVTGELFF
TGCGCCAGCAGCCATAGACTTGTTACCGGGGAGCTGTTTTTT
>TRBJ1-1|TRBD1|TRBV30|.
CAWSVSTGGMNTEAFF
TGTGCCTGGAGTGTAAGCACAGGGGGCATGAACACTGAAGCTTTCTTT
>TRBJ2-3|TRBD2|TRBV7-6|once
CASSLAPGGSTDTQYF
TGTGCCAGCAGCTTAGCCCCGGGAGGGAGCACAGATACGCAGTATTTT
>TRBJ2-1|.|TRBV9|few
CASSATTGNEQFF
TGTGCCAGCAGCGCAACCACAGGGAATGAGCAGTTCTTC
>TRBJ2-5|TRBD1|TRBV5-1|.
CASSLGQGGFSQETQYF
TGCGCCAGCAGCCTGGGACAGGGAGGTTTCAGCCAAGAGACCCAGTACTTC
>TRBJ2-5|TRBD1|TRBV6-1|once
CASSEVTGTGGRETQYF
TGTGCCAGCAGTGAAGTTACCGGGACAGGGGGAAGGGAGACCCAGTACTTC
>TRBJ1-2|.|TRBV11-1|.
CASSLGSGDGYGYTF
TGTGCCAGCAGCTTAGGAAGCGGGGACGGCTATGGCTACACCTTC
>TRBJ1-5|.|TRBV21-1|few
CASRARAGFPNQPQHF
TGTGCCAGCAGGGCGAGGGCGGGGTTCCCCAATCAGCCCCAGCATTTT
>TRBJ2-1|.|TRBV5-1|.
CASSLVGANNEQFF
TGCGCCAGCAGCTTGGTCGGAGCCAACAATGAGCAGTTCTTC
>TRBJ1-5|TRBD1|TRBV19|once
CASSLTGTGFISNQPQHF
TGTGCCAGTAGCCTCACCGGGACAGGGTTTATTAGCAATCAGCCCCAGCATTTT
>TRBJ1-1|.|TRBV12-3/TRBV12-4|.
CASSLAGPEAFF
TGTGCCAGCAGTTTAGCGGGCCCTGAAGCTTTCTTT
>TRBJ2-5|TRBD1|TRBV6-6|.
CASSYKTRQGQETQYF
TGTGCCAGCAGTTACAAAACCCGACAGGGCCAAGAGACCCAGTACTTC
>TRBJ1-4|TRBD1|TRBV9|.
CASSARQGRDEKLFF
TGTGCCAGCAGCGCTAGACAGGGAAGAGATGAAAAACTGTTTTTT
>TRBJ2-7|.|TRBV6-5|.
CASRPGHGDEQYF
TGTGCCAGCAGACCGGGACACGGCGACGAGCAGTACTTC
>TRBJ1-5|.|TRBV6-6|.
CASSYNSNQPQHF
TGTGCCAGCAGCTATAATAGCAATCAGCCCCAGCATTTT
>TRBJ2-5|TRBD2|TRBV6-5|few
CASSRTSRETQYF
TGTGCCAGCAGCCGGACTAGCCGAGAGACCCAGTACTTC
>TRBJ2-3|.|TRBV5-1|few
CASTDPGLDTQYF
TGCGCCAGCACCGACCCAGGGCTCGATACGCAGTATTTT
>TRBJ2-7|TRBD1|TRBV29-1|.
CSVRYRGQGDEQYF
TGCAGCGTCCGATACCGGGGACAGGGGGACGAGCAGTACTTC
>TRBJ2-7|TRBD2|TRBV3-1/TRBV3-2|.
CASSPGGGPIEQYF
TGTGCCAGCAGCCCGGGGGGAGGGCCTATCGAGCAGTACTTC
>TRBJ1-2|TRBD1|TRBV4-1|few
CASSQEGTDYYGYTF
TGCGCCAGCAGCCAAGAGGGGACAGATTACTATGGCTACACCTTC
>TRBJ2-7|TRBD1|TRBV23-1|.
CARDPGTGRPREQYF
TGCGCCAGAGATCCCGGGACAGGGCGCCCCAGGGAGCAGTACTTC
>TRBJ1-2|TRBD1|TRBV14|few
CASSQGGGLYGYTF
TGTGCCAGCAGCCAAGGAGGGGGCTTATATGGCTACACCTTC
>TRBJ2-1|TRBD2|TRBV30|few
CACSGSNEQFF
TGTGCCTGTAGCGGGAGTAATGAGCAGTTCTTC
>TRBJ1-2|.|TRBV7-2|.
CASSLMSQGSYGYTF
TGTGCCAGCAGTCTCATGAGTCAGGGTAGCTATGGCTACACCTTC
>TRBJ2-1|TRBD2|TRBV19|.
CASSIGLAGGQNEQFF
TGTGCCAGTAGTATAGGGCTAGCGGGGGGGCAGAATGAGCAGTTCTTC
>TRBJ1-4|.|TRBV15|.
CATSRRSGIWGTSEKLFF
TGTGCCACCAGCAGGCGGAGCGGGATTTGGGGGACAAGCGAAAAACTGTTTTTT
>TRBJ1-6|.|TRBV18|.
CASSPPGDVSPLHF
TGTGCCAGCTCACCACCGGGAGACGTCTCACCCCTCCACTTT
>TRBJ2-7|.|TRBV30|.
CAWSRETLASYEQYF
TGTGCCTGGAGTAGGGAGACTTTAGCCTCCTACGAGCAGTACTTC
>TRBJ1-4|.|TRBV2|.
CASRHNKAEGEKLFF
TGTGCCAGCAGGCACAACAAGGCCGAGGGTGAAAAACTGTTTTTT
>TRBJ2-3|.|TRBV4-1|.
CASSPHSRGQGGMTDTQYF
TGCGCCAGCAGCCCACACTCAAGGGGGCAGGGAGGAATGACAGATACGCAGTATTTT
>TRBJ2-1|.|TRBV11-3|once
CASSLSGNYNEQFF
TGTGCCAGCAGCTTATCCGGGAACTACAATGAGCAGTTCTTC
>TRBJ2-7|.|TRBV19|.
CASSIAISAYEQYF
TGTGCCAGTAGTATCGCTATCTCGGCCTACGAGCAGTACTTC
>TRBJ1-5|TRBD1|TRBV10-3|.
CAISPGQGNQPQHF
TGTGCCATCAGCCCCGGACAGGGCAATCAGCCCCAGCATTTT
>TRBJ2-7|TRBD2|TRBV7-9|.
CASSKALAGPYEQYF
TGTGCCAGCAGCAAAGCACTAGCGGGACCCTACGAGCAGTACTTC
>TRBJ1-5|TRBD1|TRBV19|.
CASHWDSRSNQPQHF
TGTGCCAGCCACTGGGACAGCCGAAGCAATCAGCCCCAGCATTTT
>TRBJ1-4|.|TRBV7-9|.
CASSSGQTGEKLFF
TGTGCCAGCAGCTCAGGACAGACAGGTGAAAAACTGTTTTTT
>TRBJ2-2|TRBD2|TRBV15|.
CATSRETGTSGRAVTGELFF
TGTGCCACCAGCAGAGAAACCGGGACTAGCGGGAGGGCCGTCACCGGGGAGCTGTTTTTT
>TRBJ1-5|TRBD1|TRBV30|.
CAWRGQGVPPQHF
TGTGCCTGGAGGGGACAGGGGGTGCCGCCCCAGCATTTT
>TRBJ1-2|.|TRBV2|.
CASSGSTEADGYTF
TGTGCCAGCAGTGGGTCGACAGAAGCCGATGGCTACACCTTC
>TRBJ1-3|TRBD1|TRBV19|.
CASSLQHDRGSSSGNTIYF
TGTGCCAGTAGTCTCCAGCATGACAGGGGGTCGAGCTCTGGAAACACCATATATTTT
>TRBJ1-2|TRBD1|TRBV5-4|.
CASRQETGDGYTF
TGTGCCAGCAGACAAGAGACAGGGGACGGCTACACCTTC
>TRBJ2-1|.|TRBV6-4|once
CASSEGRGREQFF
TGTGCCAGCAGTGAGGGTAGGGGTCGGGAGCAGTTCTTC
>TRBJ2-1|.|TRBV3-1/TRBV3-2|.
CASTSLGSYNEQFF
TGTGCCAGCACCTCCCTGGGGAGTTACAATGAGCAGTTCTTC
>TRBJ1-2|.|TRBV18|.
CASSPPEGYGYTF
TGTGCCAGCTCACCACCGGAGGGCTATGGCTACACCTTC
>TRBJ1-6|.|TRBV5-1|few
CASSLNRDYNSPLHF
TGCGCCAGCAGCTTGAACAGGGACTATAATTCACCCCTCCACTTT
>TRBJ2-7|TRBD2|TRBV14|.
CASSPIAGVFYEQYF
TGTGCCAGCAGCCCAATAGCGGGAGTGTTCTACGAGCAGTACTTC
>TRBJ1-3|.|TRBV29-1|.
CSVEDGTRGNTIYF
TGCAGCGTTGAAGATGGGACAAGAGGAAACACCATATATTTT
>TRBJ1-2|.|TRBV5-5|.
CASRYQGLYGYTF
TGTGCCAGCAGATATCAGGGCCTGTATGGCTACACCTTC
>TRBJ1-1|.|TRBV7-2|.
CASSGAIMNTEAFF
TGTGCCAGCAGCGGGGCTATTATGAACACTGAAGCTTTCTTT
>TRBJ2-2|TRBD1|TRBV9|.
CASSLSWTGYSPGELFF
TGTGCCAGCAGCCTCTCCTGGACAGGGTACTCCCCCGGGGAGCTGTTTTTT
>TRBJ1-1|.|TRBV2|.
CASSRQVNTEAFF
TGTGCCAGCAGCAGACAGGTGAACACTGAAGCTTTCTTT
>TRBJ2-1|TRBD2|TRBV5-1|few
CASSTGTSGIGEQFF
TGCGCCAGCAGCACCGGGACTAGCGGGATCGGTGAGCAGTTCTTC
>TRBJ2-4|.|TRBV25-1|few
CASSLAGDGNIQYF
TGTGCCAGCAGCTTGGCAGGGGATGGGAACATTCAGTACTTC
>TRBJ2-6|.|TRBV2|once
CASSEVLGGPGANVLTF
TGTGCCAGCAGTGAAGTCCTAGGGGGACCTGGGGCCAACGTCCTGACTTTC
>TRBJ2-5|TRBD2|TRBV7-9|.
CASSYVGLGLQETQYF
TGTGCCAGCAGCTACGTGGGACTAGGCCTCCAAGAGACCCAGTACTTC
>TRBJ1-3|TRBD1|TRBV18|.
CASSPPDRVVNTIYF
TGTGCCAGCTCACCACCTGACAGGGTGGTTAACACCATATATTTT